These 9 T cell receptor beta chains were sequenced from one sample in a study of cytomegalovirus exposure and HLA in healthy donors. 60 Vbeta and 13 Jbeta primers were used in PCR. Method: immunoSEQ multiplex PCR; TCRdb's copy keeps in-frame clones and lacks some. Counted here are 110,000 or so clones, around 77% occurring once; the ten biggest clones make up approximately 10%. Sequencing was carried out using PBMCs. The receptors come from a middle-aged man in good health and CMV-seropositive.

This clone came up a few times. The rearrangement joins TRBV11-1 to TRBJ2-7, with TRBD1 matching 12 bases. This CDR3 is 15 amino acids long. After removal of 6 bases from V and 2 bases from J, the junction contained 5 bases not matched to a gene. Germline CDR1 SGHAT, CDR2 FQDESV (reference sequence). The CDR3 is CASSTGTGGPYEQYF. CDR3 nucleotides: TGTGCCAGCAGTACCGGGACAGGGGGCCCCTACGAGCAGTACTTC.

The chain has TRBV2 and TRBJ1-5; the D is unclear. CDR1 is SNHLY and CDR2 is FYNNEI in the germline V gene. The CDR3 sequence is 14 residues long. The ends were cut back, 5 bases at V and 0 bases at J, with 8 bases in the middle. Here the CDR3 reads CASSSYHSNQPQHF. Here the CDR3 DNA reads TGTGCCAGCAGTAGCTACCATAGCAATCAGCCCCAGCATTTT.

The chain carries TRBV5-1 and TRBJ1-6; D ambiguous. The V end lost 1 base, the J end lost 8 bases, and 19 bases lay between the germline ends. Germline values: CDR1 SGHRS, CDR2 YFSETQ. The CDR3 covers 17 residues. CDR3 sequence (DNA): TGCGCCAGCAGCTTGTATTATGAGCGGCCCCTGGATTCACCCCTCCACTTT. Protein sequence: CASSLYYERPLDSPLHF.

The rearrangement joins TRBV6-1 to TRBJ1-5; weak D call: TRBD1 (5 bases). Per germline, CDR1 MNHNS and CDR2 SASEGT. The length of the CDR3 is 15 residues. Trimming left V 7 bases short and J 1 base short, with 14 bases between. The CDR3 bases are TGTGCCAGCACCCAAACCGGGGGAAGCAATCAGCCCCAGCATTTT. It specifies CASTQTGGSNQPQHF.

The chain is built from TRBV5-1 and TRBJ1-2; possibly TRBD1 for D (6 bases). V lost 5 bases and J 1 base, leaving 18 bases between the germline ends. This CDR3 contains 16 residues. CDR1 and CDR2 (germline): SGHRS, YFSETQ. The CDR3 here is CASRADSYKDNYGYTF. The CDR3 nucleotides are TGCGCCAGCAGGGCGGACAGTTACAAGGATAACTATGGCTACACCTTC.

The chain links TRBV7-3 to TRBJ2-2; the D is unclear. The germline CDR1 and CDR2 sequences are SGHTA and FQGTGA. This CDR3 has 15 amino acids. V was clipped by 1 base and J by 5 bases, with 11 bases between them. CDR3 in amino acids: CASSLISLETGELFF. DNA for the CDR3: TGTGCCAGCAGCTTAATCAGTCTTGAAACCGGGGAGCTGTTTTTT.

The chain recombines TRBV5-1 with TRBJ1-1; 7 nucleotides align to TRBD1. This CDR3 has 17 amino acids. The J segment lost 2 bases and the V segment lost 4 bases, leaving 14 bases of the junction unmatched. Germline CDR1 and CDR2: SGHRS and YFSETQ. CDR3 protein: CASSKTTGPTTNTEAFF. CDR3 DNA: TGCGCCAGCAGCAAGACGACAGGGCCCACTACCAACACTGAAGCTTTCTTT.

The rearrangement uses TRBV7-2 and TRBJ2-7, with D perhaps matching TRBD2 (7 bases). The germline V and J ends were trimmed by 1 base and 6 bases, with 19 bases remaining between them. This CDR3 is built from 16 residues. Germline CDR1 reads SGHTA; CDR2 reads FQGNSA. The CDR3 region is CASSLGLGGAGLEQYF. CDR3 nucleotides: TGTGCCAGCAGCTTAGGACTAGGGGGGGCAGGGCTCGAGCAGTACTTC.

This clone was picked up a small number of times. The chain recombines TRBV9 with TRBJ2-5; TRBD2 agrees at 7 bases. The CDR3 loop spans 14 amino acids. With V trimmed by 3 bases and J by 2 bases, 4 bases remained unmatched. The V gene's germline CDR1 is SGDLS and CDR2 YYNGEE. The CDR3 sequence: CASSGRGDQETQYF. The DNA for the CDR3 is TGTGCCAGCAGCGGACGGGGGGATCAAGAGACCCAGTACTTC.